This record concerns one TCR beta chain sequence. Its specificity is unknown. This sample is part of a study of a mutant IDH1 vaccine in newly diagnosed glioma. Study summary: Commencement of vaccination occurred 4-6 weeks following radiotherapy alone, or concurrently with temozolomide cycles. Males made up about 62% and females about 40% of treated patients, whose mean age was 40.4 years. Receipt of radiotherapy, temozolomide, or both preceded the study, and most received both.

Here immunoSEQ multiplex PCR was the method, and the copy in TCRdb shows in-frame clones only, minus some. The table has about 48,000 clones, 65% to 85% seen once. As to time point: week 35, safety follow-up. The vaccine gave 300 ug of a 20-mer mutant IDH1 peptide subcutaneously per dose. Administration of eight vaccinations to patients took place in weeks 1, 3, 5, 7, 11, 15, 19, 23. Germline V lookup: CDR1 SGHVS, CDR2 FNYEAQ. Trimming stripped 5 bases from V and 6 bases from J, with 11 bases between. The CDR3 runs to 12 residues. This TCR derives from a middle-aged man with glioma. V is TRBV7-6 and J is TRBJ2-7, with a tentative D call TRBD1 (5 bases). The sample was PBMCs, taken from a glioma patient whose treatment included an IDH1 peptide vaccine. CDR3 region: CASSRDSGEQYF. The CDR3 DNA follows: TGTGCCAGCAGCCGAGACAGTGGCGAGCAGTACTTC.